This T cell receptor (beta chain) comes out of a study of cytomegalovirus exposure and HLA in healthy donors. This PCR relied on a set of 60 Vbeta primers and 13 Jbeta primers. The data were produced by immunoSEQ multiplex PCR, yet TCRdb's version contains in-frame clones alone and is incomplete. The sample comprises around 250,000 clones, around 81% of which are singletons, and about 7.3% rests with the top ten. As regards this clone: The antigen is undetermined.

Whole-study results and caveats: The authors confirmed in vitro that a few CMV-associated chains were specific for CMV antigens.

V lost 4 bases to trimming and J lost 3 bases; unmatched junction nucleotides: 4. The CDR3 is made up of 13 amino acids. In germline, CDR1 is SQVTM, CDR2 ANQGSEA. This chain links TRBV29-1 with TRBJ1-1; 8 bases align to TRBD1. This TCR came from a woman aged 60-75 years in good health and CMV-seropositive. Sequenced sample: PBMCs. The CDR3 DNA is TGCAGCGTTGGACAGGGGAGGTACACTGAAGCTTTCTTT. Translation: CSVGQGRYTEAFF.